Each of the 5 T cell receptor beta chains below was sequenced from the same sample in a study of T cells in Graves' hyperthyroidism and ophthalmopathy. The investigators amplified TCR beta CDR3 regions from RNA transcripts. HTBI primers were the set used in a first-round RT-PCR of the TCR CDR3. In TCRdb, the multiplex PCR reads were re-called with MiXCR into one record per CDR3 protein. The table shows approximately 410,000 distinct CDR3 sequences, with roughly 15% occurring only once. The sample comprised blood. The receptors were sampled from a man aged 18 to 29 with Graves' ophthalmopathy.

The V call is TRBV13, the J call TRBJ2-5, with TRBD2 matching 9 bases. In germline, CDR1 is PRHDT, CDR2 FYEKMQ (reference sequence). With V trimmed by 3 bases and J by 3 bases, 8 bases remained unmatched. The CDR3 totals 16 residues. CDR3 protein: CASSLGAAGGKETQYF. The DNA of the CDR3 is TGTGCCAGCAGCTTGGGGGCAGCGGGGGGAAAAGAGACCCAGTACTTC.

The gene calls are TRBV9 and TRBJ1-1, with unresolved D. The CDR3 extends over 14 amino acids. The germline V gene has CDR1 SGDLS and CDR2 YYNGEE. V dropped 5 bases and J dropped 1 base, with 12 bases sitting between them. CDR3 nucleotide sequence: TGTGCCAGCAGTCTAGACCCCCAGAACACTGAAGCTTTCTTT. It is translated as CASSLDPQNTEAFF.

In its sample, this clonotype was seen many times. The chain couples TRBV6-1 to TRBJ1-1; D uncertain. Trimming cost V 1 base and J 0 bases, with 6 bases left between them. The CDR3 length is 14 residues. Germline lookup yields CDR1 MNHNS and CDR2 SASEGT. The CDR3 DNA reads TGTGCCAGCAGTGAAGGGAGCATGAACACTGAAGCTTTCTTT. It yields the protein CASSEGSMNTEAFF.

This clonotype was seen only a few times. This rearrangement joins TRBV6-5 to TRBJ1-6; D ambiguous. V was trimmed by 0 bases and J by 10 bases, leaving 7 bases between them. The CDR3 contains 13 residues. From germline, CDR1 is MNHEY and CDR2 SVGAGI. For the CDR3, the DNA is TGTGCCAGCAGTTACTCTCCCGAGTCACCCCTCCACTTT. Translated, it gives CASSYSPESPLHF.

This clonotype was picked up many times. The chain combines TRBV3-1 with TRBJ2-7; tentative D call: TRBD2 (6 bases). The CDR3 is 11 amino acids. Trimming shortened V by 10 bases and J by 3 bases, and 10 bases separated the two germline ends. Germline V lookup: CDR1 LGHDT, CDR2 YNNKEL (reference sequence). This chain's CDR3 is CATDSGYEQYF. CDR3 coding DNA: TGTGCCACGGATAGCGGCTACGAGCAGTACTTC.